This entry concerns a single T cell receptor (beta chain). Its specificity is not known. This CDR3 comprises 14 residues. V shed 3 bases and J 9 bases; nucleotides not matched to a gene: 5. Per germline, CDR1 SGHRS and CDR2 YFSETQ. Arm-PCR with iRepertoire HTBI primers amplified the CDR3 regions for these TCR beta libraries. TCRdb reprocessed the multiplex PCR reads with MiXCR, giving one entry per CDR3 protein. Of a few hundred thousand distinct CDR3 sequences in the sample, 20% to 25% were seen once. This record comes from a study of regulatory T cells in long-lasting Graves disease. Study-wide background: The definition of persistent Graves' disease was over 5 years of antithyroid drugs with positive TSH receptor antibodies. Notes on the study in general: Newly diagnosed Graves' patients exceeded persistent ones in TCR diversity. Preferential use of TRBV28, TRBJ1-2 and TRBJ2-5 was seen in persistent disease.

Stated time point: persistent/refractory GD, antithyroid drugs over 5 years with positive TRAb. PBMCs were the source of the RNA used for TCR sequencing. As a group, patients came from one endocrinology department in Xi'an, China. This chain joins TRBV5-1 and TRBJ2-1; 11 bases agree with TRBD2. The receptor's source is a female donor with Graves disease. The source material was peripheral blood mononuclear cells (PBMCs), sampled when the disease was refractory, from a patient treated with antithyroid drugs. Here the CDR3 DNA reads TGCGCCAGCAGCTCAGGAGGACTAGCGGGTGAGCAGTTCTTC. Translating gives CASSSGGLAGEQFF. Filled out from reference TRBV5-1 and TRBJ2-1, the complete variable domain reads KAGVTQTPRYLIKTRGQQVTLSCSPISGHRSVSWYQQTPGQGLQFLFEYFSETQRNKGNFPGRFSGRQFSNSRSEMNVSTLELGDSALYLCASSSGGLAGEQFFGPGTRLTVL.